This TCR beta chain is from a study of chemoradiotherapy in HPV16-positive cancers. About the study: Functional T-cell assays on a couple of HPV16-positive patients' cells defined candidate HPV-specific clones and common TCR motifs.

Regarding this clone: The antigen remains undetermined.

Points from the study as a whole: Candidate HPV-specific clones and E7-related TCR motifs grew in tumor during treatment.

TCRdb keeps only in-frame clones here, not all; method: immunoSEQ multiplex PCR. The sample yields 20,000 to 25,000 clones, 80% to 95% seen once. The sequenced sample was blood, obtained from a patient who underwent chemoradiotherapy. This clonotype originated in a human donor with HPV-associated anogenital cancer.

The CDR3 region is CASRPLAGRSYEQYF. The CDR3 bases are TGTGCCAGCAGGCCCCTAGCGGGTCGGTCCTACGAGCAGTACTTC. The chain has TRBV27 and TRBJ2-7, with TRBD2 matching over 8 bases. Germline V lookup: CDR1 MNHEY, CDR2 SMNVEV (reference sequence). With V trimmed by 6 bases and J by 1 base, 8 bases remained unmatched. This CDR3 is 15 amino acids long.